This TCR beta chain derives from a study of early T cells in non-severe SARS-CoV-2 infection (TCRdb year 2021). Regarding the study in general: Bulk RNA from unsorted whole blood was used for TCR sequencing, so alpha and beta chains could not be paired.

The library was made by 5' RACE. Reads for this sample came from a NextSeq 500. In the TCR library protocol, unique molecular identifiers were attached to individual cDNA molecules to correct for PCR bias and sequencing error. Both TCR alpha and beta chains were sequenced, and tight co-correlation was observed between alpha and beta sequence abundances in each sample. On the study's bioinformatics: Decombinator V4 was used to annotate TCR sequences for V gene, J gene and CDR3. Expanded TCRs were defined as changing significantly between any two time points under a Poisson model with p below 0.0001. TCR abundances were normalised to the total number of TCRs sequenced in each sample and reported as counts per million. MAIT TCRs were defined by TRAV1-2 paired with TRAJ12, TRAJ20 or TRAJ33, and iNKT TCRs by TRAV10 paired with TRAJ18. VDJdb, accessed 1 November 2021, was searched for CMV, EBV and SARS-CoV-2 annotated TCRs, excluding TCRs annotated for multiple antigens. TCRdb reran the public reads through fastp at Q25 and MiXCR, keeping productive beta chains. Identical CDR3 protein sequences are pooled into one entry, listed with their most common genes and DNA. TCRdb, rather than the study authors, made the V and J calls. Within this sample are about 80,000 distinct CDR3 sequences, with more than 4% of them counted one time only. Of the sample, around 7.8% is held by the ten largest clones.

This was a case-control study nested in a cohort of healthcare workers in London, UK, who had nasopharyngeal swab PCR tests and blood samples taken every week. Healthcare workers were recruited between 23 and 31 March 2020, during the week of the UK lockdown, and were followed weekly for up to about 16 weeks. The study at large found these results: VDJdb matching was skewed toward anti-spike CD8 responses and likely underestimated virus-specific expansions by missing private and CD4 specificities.

The V end gives up 6 bases and the J end 3 bases, leaving 12 bases in the junction not matched to a gene. Including cysteine and phenylalanine, the CDR3 has 17 amino acids. Of all the DNA, just the CDR3 is kept, 51 bases in frame from base 1. CDR1 and CDR2, looked up from the germline V gene, are LGHNT and FRNRAP. This clonotype was detected many times. Its target antigen remains unknown. Per-nucleotide qualities are absent, and no much larger clonotype sits a single base away. The rearranged chain carries TRBV12-5 and TRBJ1-2; 11 central bases correspond to TRBD1. This specimen was whole blood, taken at baseline. This clonotype was obtained from an adult who was a healthcare worker with PCR-confirmed SARS-CoV-2 infection or an uninfected control (not recorded which). The CDR3 region: CASGDGTGGDFDYGYTF. At the DNA level, the sequence is TGTGCTAGTGGCGACGGGACAGGGGGTGACTTCGACTATGGCTACACCTTC.